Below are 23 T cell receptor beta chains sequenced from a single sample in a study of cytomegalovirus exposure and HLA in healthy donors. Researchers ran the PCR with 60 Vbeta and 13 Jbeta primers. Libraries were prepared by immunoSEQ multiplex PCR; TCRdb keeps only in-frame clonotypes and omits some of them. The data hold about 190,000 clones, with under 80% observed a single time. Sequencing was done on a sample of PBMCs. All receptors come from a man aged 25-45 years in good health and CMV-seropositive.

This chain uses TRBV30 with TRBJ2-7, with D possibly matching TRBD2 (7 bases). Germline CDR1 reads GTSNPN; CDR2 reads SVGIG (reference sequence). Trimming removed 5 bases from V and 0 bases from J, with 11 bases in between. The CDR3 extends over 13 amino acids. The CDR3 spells CAWGGAGSYEQYF. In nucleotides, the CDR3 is TGTGCCTGGGGGGGGGCGGGCTCCTACGAGCAGTACTTC.

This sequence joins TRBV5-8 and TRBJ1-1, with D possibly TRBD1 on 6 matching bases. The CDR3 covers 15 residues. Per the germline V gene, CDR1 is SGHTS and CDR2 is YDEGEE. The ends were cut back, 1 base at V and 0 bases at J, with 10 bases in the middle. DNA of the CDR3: TGTGCCAGCAGCTTGCAGGGACATCTGAACACTGAAGCTTTCTTT. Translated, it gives CASSLQGHLNTEAFF. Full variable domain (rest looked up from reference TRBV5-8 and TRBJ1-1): EAGVTQSPTHLIKTRGQQATLRCSPISGHTSVYWYQQALGLGLQFLLWYDEGEERNRGNFPPRFSGRQFPNYSSELNVNALELEDSALYLCASSLQGHLNTEAFFGQGTRLTVV.

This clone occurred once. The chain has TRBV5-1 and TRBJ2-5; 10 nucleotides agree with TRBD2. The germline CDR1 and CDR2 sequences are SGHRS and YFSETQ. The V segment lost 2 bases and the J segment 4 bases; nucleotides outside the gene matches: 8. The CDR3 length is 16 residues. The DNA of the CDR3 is TGCGCCAGCAGCTTAAGCCTAGCGGGAGCGGGAGAGACCCAGTACTTC. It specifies CASSLSLAGAGETQYF.

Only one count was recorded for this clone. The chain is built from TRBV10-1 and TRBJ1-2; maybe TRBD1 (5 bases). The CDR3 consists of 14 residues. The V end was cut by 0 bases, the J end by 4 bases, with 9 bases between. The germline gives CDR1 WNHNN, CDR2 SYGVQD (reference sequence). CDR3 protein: CASSESDSIYGYTF. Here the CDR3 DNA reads TGCGCCAGCAGTGAGTCTGACAGTATCTATGGCTACACCTTC.

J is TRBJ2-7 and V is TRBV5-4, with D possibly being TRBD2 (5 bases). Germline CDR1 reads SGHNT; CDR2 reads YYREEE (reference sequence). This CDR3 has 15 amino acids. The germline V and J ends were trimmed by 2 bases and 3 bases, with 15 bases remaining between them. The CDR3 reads CASSFERVSFYEQYF. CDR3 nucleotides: TGTGCCAGCAGCTTTGAGAGGGTTAGTTTCTACGAGCAGTACTTC. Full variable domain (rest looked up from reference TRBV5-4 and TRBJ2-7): ETGVTQSPTHLIKTRGQQVTLRCSSQSGHNTVSWYQQALGQGPQFIFQYYREEENGRGNFPPRFSGLQFPNYSSELNVNALELDDSALYLCASSFERVSFYEQYFGPGTRLTVT.

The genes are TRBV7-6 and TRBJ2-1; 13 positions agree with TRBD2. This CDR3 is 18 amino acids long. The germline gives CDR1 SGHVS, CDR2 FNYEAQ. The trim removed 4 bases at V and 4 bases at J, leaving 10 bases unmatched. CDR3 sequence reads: CASSSVTSGRLGYNEQFF. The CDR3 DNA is TGTGCCAGCAGCTCCGTGACTAGCGGGAGGTTGGGGTACAATGAGCAGTTCTTC.

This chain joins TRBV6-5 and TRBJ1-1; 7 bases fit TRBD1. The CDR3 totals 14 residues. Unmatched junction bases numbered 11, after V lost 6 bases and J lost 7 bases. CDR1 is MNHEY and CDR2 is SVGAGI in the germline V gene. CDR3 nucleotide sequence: TGTGCCAGCAGCTTACCGACAGGGAAGATTGAAGCTTTCTTT. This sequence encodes CASSLPTGKIEAFF.

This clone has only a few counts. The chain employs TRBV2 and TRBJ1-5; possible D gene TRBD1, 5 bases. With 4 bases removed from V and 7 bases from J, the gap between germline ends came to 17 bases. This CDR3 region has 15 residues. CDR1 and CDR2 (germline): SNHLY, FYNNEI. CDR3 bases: TGTGCCAGCAGTGTCCAAAGGGGAGGAGGGCAGCCCCAGCATTTT. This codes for CASSVQRGGGQPQHF.

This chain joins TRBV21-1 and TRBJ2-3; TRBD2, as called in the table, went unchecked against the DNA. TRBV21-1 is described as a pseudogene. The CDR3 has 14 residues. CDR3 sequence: CASRTLVKRDTQYF. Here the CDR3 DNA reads TGTGCCAGCAGGACCTTAGTAAAGCGCGATACGCAGTATTTT.

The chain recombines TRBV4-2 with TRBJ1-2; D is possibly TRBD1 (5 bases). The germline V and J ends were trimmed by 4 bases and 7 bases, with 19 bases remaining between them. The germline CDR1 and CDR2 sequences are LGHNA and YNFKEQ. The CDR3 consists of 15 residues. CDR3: CASSPSGGDGGGYTF. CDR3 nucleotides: TGTGCCAGCAGCCCCTCGGGGGGTGATGGGGGTGGCTACACCTTC.

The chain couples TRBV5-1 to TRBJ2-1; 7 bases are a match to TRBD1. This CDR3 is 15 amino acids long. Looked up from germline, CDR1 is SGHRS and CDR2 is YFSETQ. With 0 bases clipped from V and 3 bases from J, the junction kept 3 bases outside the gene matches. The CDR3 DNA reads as TGCGCCAGCAGCTTGGGACAGGGTGGCTACAATGAGCAGTTCTTC. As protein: CASSLGQGGYNEQFF. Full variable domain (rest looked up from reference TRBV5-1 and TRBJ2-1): KAGVTQTPRYLIKTRGQQVTLSCSPISGHRSVSWYQQTPGQGLQFLFEYFSETQRNKGNFPGRFSGRQFSNSRSEMNVSTLELGDSALYLCASSLGQGGYNEQFFGPGTRLTVL.

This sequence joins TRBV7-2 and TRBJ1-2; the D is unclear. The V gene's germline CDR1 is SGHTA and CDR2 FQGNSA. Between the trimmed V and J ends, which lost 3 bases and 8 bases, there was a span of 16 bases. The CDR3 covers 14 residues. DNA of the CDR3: TGTGCCAGCAGCTTTGAGGGCCGAACCACGGGCTACACCTTC. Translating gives CASSFEGRTTGYTF.

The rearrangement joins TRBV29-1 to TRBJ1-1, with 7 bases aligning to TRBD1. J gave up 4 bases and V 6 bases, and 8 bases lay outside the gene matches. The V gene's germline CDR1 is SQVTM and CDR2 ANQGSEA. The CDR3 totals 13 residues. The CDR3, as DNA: TGCAGCGTCCTCCGACAGGGAGGCACTGAAGCTTTCTTT. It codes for CSVLRQGGTEAFF.

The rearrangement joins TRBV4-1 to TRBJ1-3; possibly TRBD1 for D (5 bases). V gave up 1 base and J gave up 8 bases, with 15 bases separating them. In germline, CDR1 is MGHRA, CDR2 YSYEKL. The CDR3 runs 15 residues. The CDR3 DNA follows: TGCGCCAGCAGCCAAGCAGGAGGGGCGCCGGACACCATATATTTT. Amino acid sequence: CASSQAGGAPDTIYF.

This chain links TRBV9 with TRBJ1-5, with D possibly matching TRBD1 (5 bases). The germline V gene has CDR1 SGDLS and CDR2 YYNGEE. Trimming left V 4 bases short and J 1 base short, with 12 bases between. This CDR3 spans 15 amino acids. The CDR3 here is CASSPDSFSNQPQHF. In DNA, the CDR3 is TGTGCCAGCAGCCCCGACAGTTTCAGCAATCAGCCCCAGCATTTT.

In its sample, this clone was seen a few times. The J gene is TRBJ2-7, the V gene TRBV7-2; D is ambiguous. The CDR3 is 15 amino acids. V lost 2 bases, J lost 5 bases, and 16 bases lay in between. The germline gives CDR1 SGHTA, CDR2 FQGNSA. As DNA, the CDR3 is TGTGCCAGCAGCTTATCCCCTACCTCTCACGACGAGCAGTACTTC. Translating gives CASSLSPTSHDEQYF.

The chain's CDR3 is CASSSLQGRSPYEQYF. DNA of the CDR3: TGTGCCAGCAGCTCTCTACAGGGTAGGAGCCCCTACGAGCAGTACTTC. V gene TRBV11-2 combines with J gene TRBJ2-5; the D gene is possibly TRBD1 (6 bases). Matching the DNA end better, TRBJ2-7 makes the J call doubtful. The CDR3 runs 16 residues. Germline CDR1 and CDR2: SGHAT and FQNNGV.

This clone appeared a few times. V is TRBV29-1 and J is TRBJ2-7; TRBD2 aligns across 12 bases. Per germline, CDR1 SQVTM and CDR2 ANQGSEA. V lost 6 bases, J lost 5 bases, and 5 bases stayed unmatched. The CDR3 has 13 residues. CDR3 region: CSVRTSGEDEQYF. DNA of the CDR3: TGCAGCGTCCGGACTAGCGGGGAGGACGAGCAGTACTTC.

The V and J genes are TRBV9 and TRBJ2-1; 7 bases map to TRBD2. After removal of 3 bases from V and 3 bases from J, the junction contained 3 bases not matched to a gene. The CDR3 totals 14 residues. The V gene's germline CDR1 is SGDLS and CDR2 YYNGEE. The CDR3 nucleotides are TGTGCCAGCAGCGGGGGAGGGTTCTACAATGAGCAGTTCTTC. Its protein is CASSGGGFYNEQFF.

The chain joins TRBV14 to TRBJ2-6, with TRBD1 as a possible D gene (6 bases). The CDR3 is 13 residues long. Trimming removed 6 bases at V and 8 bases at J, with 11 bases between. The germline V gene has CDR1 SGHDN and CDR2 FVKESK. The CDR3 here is CASRRTVSNVLTF. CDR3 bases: TGTGCCAGCAGGCGGACAGTCTCCAACGTCCTGACTTTC.

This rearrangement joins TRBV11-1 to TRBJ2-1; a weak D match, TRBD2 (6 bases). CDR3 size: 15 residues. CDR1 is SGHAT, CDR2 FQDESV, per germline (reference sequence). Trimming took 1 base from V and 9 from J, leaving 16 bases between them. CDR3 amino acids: CASSLVTSQGFEQFF. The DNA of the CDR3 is TGTGCCAGCAGCTTAGTGACTAGTCAAGGGTTTGAGCAGTTCTTC.

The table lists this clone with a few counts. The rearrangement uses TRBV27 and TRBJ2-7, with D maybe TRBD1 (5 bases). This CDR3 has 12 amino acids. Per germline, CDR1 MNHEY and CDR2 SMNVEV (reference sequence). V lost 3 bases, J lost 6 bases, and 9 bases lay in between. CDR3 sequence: CASSFTGLEQYF. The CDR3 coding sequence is TGTGCCAGCAGTTTTACAGGTCTCGAGCAGTACTTC.

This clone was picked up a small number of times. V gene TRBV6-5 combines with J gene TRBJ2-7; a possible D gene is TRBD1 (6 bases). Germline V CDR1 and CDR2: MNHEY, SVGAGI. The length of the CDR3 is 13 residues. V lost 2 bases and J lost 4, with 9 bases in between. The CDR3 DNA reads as TGTGCCAGCAGTTACCTAGACAGGTACGAGCAGTACTTC. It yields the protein CASSYLDRYEQYF.